The 4 T cell receptor beta chains presented below share a single source sample, sequenced in a study of OX40 agonist ivuxolimab in advanced cancers. The data were produced by immunoSEQ multiplex PCR, yet TCRdb's version contains in-frame clones alone and is incomplete. In the table there are about 60,000 clones, 90% to 95% of which are singletons. Source: CD4+ or CD8+ T cells sorted from blood, taken in a trial of the OX40 agonist ivuxolimab. The source is an adult with an advanced solid tumor such as melanoma, head and neck, liver or kidney cancer.

The chain combines TRBV7-2 with TRBJ1-2; D remains unclear. Germline V gene data show CDR1 as SGHTA and CDR2 as FQGNSA. The V end lost 2 bases, the J end lost 8 bases, and 12 bases lay between the germline ends. There are 13 residues in the CDR3. The CDR3 loop is CASSLLDRGGYTF. DNA of the CDR3: TGTGCCAGCAGCTTACTTGACCGGGGAGGCTACACCTTC.

The chain has TRBV19 and TRBJ1-1; D possibly corresponds to TRBD1 (6 bases). Germline values: CDR1 LNHDA, CDR2 SQIVND (reference sequence). This CDR3 has 15 residues. V shed 3 bases and J shed 1 base, with 12 bases lying between them. CDR3 protein: CASSMWVGGNTEAFF. CDR3 sequence (DNA): TGTGCCAGTAGTATGTGGGTAGGGGGGAACACTGAAGCTTTCTTT.

This CDR3 is CASSIIGTSGRIPYEQYF. The CDR3 region has the DNA TGTGCCAGTAGTATTATTGGGACTAGCGGGAGAATCCCCTACGAGCAGTACTTC. The chain combines TRBV19 with TRBJ2-7, with 14 positions matching TRBD2. The V gene end was trimmed by 3 bases and the J gene end by 2 bases; junction bases not matched to a gene: 9. This CDR3 is 18 amino acids long. Per the germline V gene, CDR1 is LNHDA and CDR2 is SQIVND (reference sequence).

The gene calls are TRBV7-8 and TRBJ2-7; no reliable D call. The CDR3 runs 17 residues. The V gene's germline CDR1 is SGHVS and CDR2 FQNEAQ. Trimming shortened V by 4 bases and J by 0 bases, and 19 bases separated the two germline ends. The CDR3 sequence is CASSYLDPWRNSYEQYF. Here the CDR3 DNA reads TGTGCCAGCAGCTACCTAGACCCGTGGCGAAACTCCTACGAGCAGTACTTC.